These T cell receptor beta chains were read from a single sample in a study of blood T cell repertoires in COVID-19. The table came from immunoSEQ multiplex PCR; TCRdb's copy has only in-frame clones and leaves some out. The sample lists about 240,000 clones; approximately 78% were seen once. Sample: peripheral blood. These receptors were obtained from a woman in her fifties or sixties with active or convalescent COVID-19. The CDR3 runs from the conserved cysteine through the conserved F or W. The D gene is left open where the match is weak. Size tells how often a clone was seen (once, few, many) or the class of an expanded clone, and some rows leave it out.

>.|TRBJ1-2|TRBV5-1|.
CASSLVQGFEYGYTF
TGCGCCAGCAGCTTGGTTCAGGGCTTCGAGTATGGCTACACCTTC
>.|TRBJ1-1|TRBV6-6|.
CASSPARTEAFF
TGTGCCAGCAGTCCTGCTAGAACTGAAGCTTTCTTT
>TRBD2|TRBJ2-1|TRBV5-1|.
CASSLGQAGDNEQFF
TGCGCCAGCAGCTTGGGGCAGGCGGGGGACAATGAGCAGTTCTTC
>TRBD1|TRBJ1-6|TRBV19|.
CASSRGQGSNNSPLHF
TGTGCCAGTAGTAGAGGACAGGGGTCGAATAATTCACCCCTCCACTTT
>TRBD1|TRBJ1-6|TRBV6-5|.
CASSRGQGISPLHF
TGTGCCAGCAGTCGGGGACAGGGTATTTCACCCCTCCACTTT
>TRBD1|TRBJ2-7|TRBV10-3|.
CATGQGPYEQYF
TGTGCCACCGGACAGGGGCCCTACGAGCAGTACTTC
>.|TRBJ1-1|TRBV27|once
CASSLYASYEAFF
TGTGCCAGCAGTTTATACGCCAGTTATGAAGCTTTCTTT
>.|TRBJ1-2|TRBV5-8|.
CASRPRDTRYGYTF
TGTGCCAGCAGACCCCGGGACACACGCTATGGCTACACCTTC
>TRBD1|TRBJ1-6|TRBV30|.
CAWSHRGHSPLHF
TGTGCCTGGAGTCACAGGGGACATTCACCCCTCCACTTT
>.|TRBJ2-3|TRBV2|.
CASGGRTISTDTQYF
TGTGCCAGCGGCGGTAGGACTATTAGCACAGATACGCAGTATTTT
>.|TRBJ1-5|TRBV18|.
CASSPLSGGDQPQHF
TGTGCCAGCTCACCACTTTCGGGGGGCGATCAGCCCCAGCATTTT
>TRBD1|TRBJ1-2|TRBV27|.
CASSLSGTAIYGYTF
TGTGCCAGCAGTTTATCCGGGACAGCCATCTATGGCTACACCTTC
>TRBD1|TRBJ1-4|TRBV7-8|.
CASSLGRGLPNEKLFF
TGTGCCAGCAGCTTGGGCAGGGGGCTCCCTAATGAAAAACTGTTTTTT
>.|TRBJ1-1|TRBV5-1|.
CASSLDVGNTEAFF
TGCGCCAGCAGCTTGGACGTCGGGAACACTGAAGCTTTCTTT
>.|TRBJ2-2|TRBV27|.
CASSGWRVNTGELFF
TGTGCCAGCAGTGGGTGGCGGGTGAACACCGGGGAGCTGTTTTTT
>TRBD1|TRBJ2-1|TRBV5-8|.
CASTPGQGVRGTAFF
TGTGCCAGTACGCCGGGACAGGGGGTGCGGGGCACTGCGTTCTTC
>TRBD1|TRBJ2-4|TRBV19|.
CASSETGWAKNIQYF
TGTGCCAGTAGTGAGACAGGGTGGGCCAAAAACATTCAGTACTTC
>TRBD1|TRBJ1-2|TRBV4-3|.
CASSQTDREWYGYTF
TGCGCCAGCAGCCAAACCGACAGGGAATGGTATGGCTACACCTTC
>TRBD1|TRBJ2-7|TRBV19|.
CASGRQGSYEQYF
TGTGCCAGTGGGAGACAGGGCTCCTACGAGCAGTACTTC
>TRBD2|TRBJ2-3|TRBV7-9|once
CASSATSVGTQYF
TGTGCCAGCAGCGCCACTAGCGTGGGTACGCAGTATTTT
>.|TRBJ2-3|TRBV11-2|.
CASSFGAGLFTDTQYF
TGTGCCAGCAGCTTCGGCGCAGGCCTGTTCACAGATACGCAGTATTTT
>.|TRBJ1-1|TRBV27|.
CASSFLSRGPNTEAFF
TGTGCCAGCAGTTTTCTCTCGCGGGGACCCAACACTGAAGCTTTCTTT
>.|TRBJ1-5|TRBV6-5|.
CASSYSVNSNQPQHF
TGTGCCAGCAGTTACTCTGTCAATAGCAATCAGCCCCAGCATTTT
>.|TRBJ2-3|TRBV6-2/TRBV6-3|once
CASSYLGRGTDTQYF
TGTGCCAGCAGTTACTTGGGGAGAGGCACAGATACGCAGTATTTT
>.|TRBJ1-4|TRBV2|few
CASSEGALLKLFF
TGTGCCAGCAGTGAAGGCGCGCTCCTTAAACTGTTTTTT
>.|TRBJ1-6|TRBV30|.
CAWRGLLNSPLHF
TGTGCCTGGAGGGGGCTGCTGAATTCACCCCTCCACTTT
>.|TRBJ2-3|TRBV7-7|.
CASSQGDTQYF
TGTGCTAGCAGCCAGGGAGATACGCAGTATTTT
>.|TRBJ2-3|TRBV6-5|.
CASTLGQGTDTQYF
TGTGCCAGCACTTTGGGCCAGGGAACAGATACGCAGTATTTT
>TRBD1|TRBJ1-6|TRBV2|.
CASSGGQGYSPLHF
TGTGCCAGCAGTGGGGGACAGGGTTATTCACCCCTCCACTTT
>TRBD1|TRBJ2-2|TRBV7-9|.
CASSVDRIIGELFF
TGTGCCAGTTCAGTGGACAGGATCATCGGGGAGCTGTTTTTT
>TRBD1|TRBJ1-4|TRBV18|.
CASSQGTAWGGEEKLFF
TGTGCCAGCTCGCAAGGGACAGCATGGGGTGGAGAAGAAAAACTGTTTTTT
>TRBD2|TRBJ2-1|TRBV11-3|.
CASSLGLAIYNEQFF
TGTGCCAGCAGCTTAGGACTAGCGATCTACAATGAGCAGTTCTTC
>TRBD2|TRBJ2-3|TRBV5-1|.
CASSLRTSVELDTQYF
TGCGCCAGCAGCTTGAGAACTAGCGTAGAACTGGATACGCAGTATTTT